The 5 T cell receptor beta chains below all came from one sample that was sequenced in a study of identical twins. Using its own MiXCR run on the 5' RACE reads, TCRdb lists one record per CDR3 protein. The sample gives around 490,000 distinct CDR3 sequences, approximately 15% of which show up once; approximately 1% is in the top ten. These sequences were also reported in another study, on yellow fever vaccine responses in identical twins.

Material: CD4+ T cells sorted from blood. The source of these receptors is a woman under 30 in good health.

This clonotype was picked up many times. The rearrangement links TRBV5-1 to TRBJ2-3; 15 nucleotides match TRBD2. J gave up 3 bases and V 4 bases, and 0 bases lay outside the gene matches. This CDR3 region has 15 residues. The germline V gene encodes CDR1 SGHRS and CDR2 YFSETQ. The CDR3 sequence is CASSGLAGGTDTQYF. CDR3 DNA sequence: TGCGCCAGCAGCGGACTAGCGGGAGGGACAGATACGCAGTATTTT.

The V call is TRBV9, the J call TRBJ2-2; 7 bases align to TRBD2. The germline gives CDR1 SGDLS, CDR2 YYNGEE. The trim removed 0 bases at V and 1 base at J, leaving 3 bases unmatched. The CDR3 spans 16 residues. The CDR3 DNA reads as TGTGCCAGCAGCGTAGGTCTAGCGGAGAACACCGGGGAGCTGTTTTTT. It specifies CASSVGLAENTGELFF. The entire variable domain, with the rest obtained from reference TRBV9 and TRBJ2-2, is as follows: DSGVTQTPKHLITATGQRVTLRCSPRSGDLSVYWYQQSLDQGLQFLIQYYNGEERAKGNILERFSAQQFPDLHSELNLSSLELGDSALYFCASSVGLAENTGELFFGEGSRLTVL.

The chain uses TRBV2 and TRBJ2-3; the match to TRBD2 covers 11 bases. The V gene's germline CDR1 is SNHLY and CDR2 FYNNEI. The CDR3 spans 16 residues. The trim removed 8 bases at V and 2 bases at J, leaving 9 bases unmatched. The CDR3 protein is CASSLAGGAPTDTQYF. The CDR3 nucleotides are TGTGCCAGCTCCCTAGCGGGAGGTGCCCCCACAGATACGCAGTATTTT.

The chain uses TRBV12-3 or TRBV12-4 and TRBJ2-3; either TRBD1 or TRBD2 may fit D (5 bases each). V gave up 3 bases and J gave up 2 bases, with 12 bases separating them. This CDR3 comprises 15 residues. This CDR3 is CASSFTGGITDTQYF. Here the CDR3 DNA reads TGTGCCAGCAGTTTCACAGGAGGTATCACAGATACGCAGTATTTT.

DNA of the CDR3: TGTGCCAGCAGCCAAGTGTCGTCCCTCACAGATACGCAGTATTTT. Amino acids: CASSQVSSLTDTQYF. The chain joins TRBV4-2 to TRBJ2-3; no clear D. Trimming took 1 base from V and 2 from J, leaving 10 bases between them. The CDR3 covers 15 residues. In germline, CDR1 is LGHNA, CDR2 YNFKEQ.